This T cell receptor (beta chain) was identified in a study of OX40 agonist ivuxolimab in advanced cancers. Comments on this clone: Its antigen remains unknown.

The assay was immunoSEQ multiplex PCR, and TCRdb's table has in-frame clones only and misses some. The sample carries 55,000 to 65,000 clones, 85% recorded once. Per the germline V gene, CDR1 is MNHNY and CDR2 is SVGAGI (reference sequence). The CDR3 loop spans 15 amino acids. Trimming took off 2 bases at V and 0 bases at J, with 11 bases between the two ends. Findings and caveats of the study: In a subset of nonresponders, normalized T-cell clonal expansion was also low.

The chain recombines TRBV6-6 with TRBJ2-7, with a weak D call TRBD1 (6 bases). Sequenced material: CD4+ or CD8+ T cells sorted from blood, taken in a trial of the OX40 agonist ivuxolimab. The TCR comes from an adult with an advanced solid tumor such as melanoma, head and neck, liver or kidney cancer. The CDR3 here is CASSYDRTASYEQYF. The CDR3 region has the DNA TGTGCCAGCAGTTACGACAGGACAGCCTCCTACGAGCAGTACTTC.